This entry describes one T cell receptor beta chain. Its specificity is unknown. The PCR used 60 V beta and 13 J beta primers. Here immunoSEQ multiplex PCR was the method, and the copy in TCRdb shows in-frame clones only, minus some. The sample shows approximately 99,000 clones, around 80% of them seen only once. The time point was: after dendritic cell vaccination, including at tumor progression/relapse. The sample is drawn from a study of glioma-infiltrating T cells after dendritic cell vaccination. As for the study in general: Samples are from glioblastoma patients in Phase I and II dendritic cell vaccine trials.

General study points: Only a small number of patients had complete blood and tumor samples.

The junction had 6 bases not matched to a gene; V was cut back by 4 bases and J by 4 bases. This CDR3 is built from 13 residues. In germline, CDR1 is SQVTM, CDR2 ANQGSEA. This clonotype was obtained from a human donor with glioblastoma. This chain joins TRBV29-1 and TRBJ2-5; 7 positions match TRBD1. The sample here was blood, taken after dendritic cell vaccination. The CDR3: CSVVVGQIETQYF. CDR3 nucleotides: TGCAGCGTTGTAGTGGGACAGATAGAGACCCAGTACTTC.